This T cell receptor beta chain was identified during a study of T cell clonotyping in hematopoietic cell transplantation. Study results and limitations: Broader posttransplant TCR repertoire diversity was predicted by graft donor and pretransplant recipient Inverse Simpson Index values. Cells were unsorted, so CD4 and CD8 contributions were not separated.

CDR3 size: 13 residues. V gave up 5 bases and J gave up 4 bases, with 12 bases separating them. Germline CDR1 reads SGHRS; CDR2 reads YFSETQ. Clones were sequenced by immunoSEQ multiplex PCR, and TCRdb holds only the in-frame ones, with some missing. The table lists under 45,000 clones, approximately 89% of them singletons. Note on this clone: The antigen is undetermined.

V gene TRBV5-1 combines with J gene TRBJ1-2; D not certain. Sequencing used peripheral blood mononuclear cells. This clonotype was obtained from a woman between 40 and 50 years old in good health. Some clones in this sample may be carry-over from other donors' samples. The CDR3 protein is CASSIGYRYGYTF. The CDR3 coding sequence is TGCGCCAGCAGTATAGGGTACCGCTATGGCTACACCTTC.